The table lists the clone carrying this T cell receptor beta chain with a few counts. Its antigen is not known. This sample was taken from a study of CD8+ T cells in alopecia areata. The CDR3 covers 15 residues. V was pared by 5 bases and J by 4 bases, with 18 bases between. CDR1 SGHTA and CDR2 FQGNSA come from the germline V gene. cDNA serving as the sequencing template came from extracted, reverse transcribed RNA. Profiling relied on immunoSEQ multiplex PCR, and the TCRdb table lists in-frame clones only, not all of them. The table includes roughly 190,000 clones, 45% to 75% detected once. Treatment denoted: oral pan-JAK inhibitor, 5-10 mg twice daily. Overall study results and limits: Numerous expanded lesional clones remained in scalp and blood during tofacitinib.

Sequences were derived from CD4+ T cells sorted from blood, sampled at week 4, from a patient treated with tofacitinib. The V call is TRBV7-2, the J call TRBJ2-7; perhaps TRBD1 as D (6 bases). The receptor comes from a human donor with alopecia areata. The CDR3 nucleotides are TGTGCCAGCAGCCCGACAGGCCTAAACTGGTACGAGCAGTACTTC. This codes for CASSPTGLNWYEQYF. Complete variable domain (other parts from reference TRBV7-2 and TRBJ2-7): GAGVSQSPSNKVTEKGKDVELRCDPISGHTALYWYRQSLGQGLEFLIYFQGNSAPDKSGLPSDRFSAERTGGSVSTLTIQRTQQEDSAVYLCASSPTGLNWYEQYFGPGTRLTVT.